The 11 T cell receptor beta chains reported below all come from one sample, sequenced in a study of shared clonotypes between healthy human individuals. Measured with immunoSEQ multiplex PCR; TCRdb has only the in-frame clones, and not every one. The profile shows more than 850,000 clones, around 78% of them singletons. Input material: memory CD4+ T cells from PBMCs. Noted subset: CD45RA-negative fraction. The receptors stem from a man between 18 and 35 years old in good health. Some clones in this sample may be carry-over from other donors' samples.

The chain couples TRBV6-1 to TRBJ1-5; 7 bases are a match to TRBD1. Looked up from germline, CDR1 is MNHNS and CDR2 is SASEGT. V lost 4 bases, J lost 9 bases, and 9 bases stayed unmatched. There are 14 residues in the CDR3. The CDR3 reads CASSVQGRGWPQHF. As DNA, the CDR3 is TGTGCCAGCAGTGTACAGGGGAGGGGATGGCCCCAGCATTTT.

This sequence joins TRBV7-9 and TRBJ1-2, with TRBD1 matching over 8 bases. The germline V gene has CDR1 SEHNR and CDR2 FQNEAQ (reference sequence). Trimming removed 6 bases from V and 0 bases from J; junction bases left unmatched: 6. The CDR3 loop spans 15 amino acids. The CDR3 bases are TGTGCCAGCAGGGACAGGGAGCTCCCTAACTATGGCTACACCTTC. Its translation: CASRDRELPNYGYTF.

The rearrangement links TRBV27 to TRBJ1-5; a possible D gene is TRBD1 (5 bases). Deletions cut 2 bases from V and 5 bases from J, with 10 bases between. Germline values: CDR1 MNHEY, CDR2 SMNVEV (reference sequence). The CDR3 is 14 amino acids. The CDR3 loop reads CASSLRGPDQPQHF. CDR3 sequence (DNA): TGTGCCAGCAGTTTAAGGGGACCCGATCAGCCCCAGCATTTT.

This chain joins TRBV28 and TRBJ2-1; TRBD2 matches at 8 bases. J lost 3 bases, V lost 7 bases, and 8 bases had no gene match. CDR1 MDHEN and CDR2 SYDVKM come from the germline V gene. The CDR3 has 15 amino acids. The CDR3 region has the DNA TGTGCCAGCACTGCCACTAGCGGCAGCTACAATGAGCAGTTCTTC. Translating it yields CASTATSGSYNEQFF.

With respect to this clone: This sample also contains other DNA sequences that code for the same CDR3. This sequence joins TRBV9 and TRBJ2-2; TRBD1 aligns across 7 bases. Looked up from germline, CDR1 is SGDLS and CDR2 is YYNGEE. With 8 bases clipped from V and 2 bases from J, the junction kept 3 bases outside the gene matches. This CDR3 spans 13 amino acids. This CDR3 reads CASSGGNTGELFF. The CDR3 DNA follows: TGTGCCAGTTCAGGGGGAAACACCGGGGAGCTGTTTTTT.

Notes on this clone: Other nucleotide sequences from this sample produce the same CDR3. This chain uses TRBV28 with TRBJ1-4, with D hard to call. V gave up 2 bases and J gave up 3 bases, with 10 bases separating them. The CDR3 totals 15 residues. Germline V CDR1 and CDR2: MDHEN, SYDVKM. In DNA, the CDR3 is TGTGCCAGCAGTTTAGGAGGATCGGCTAATGAAAAACTGTTTTTT. Amino acids: CASSLGGSANEKLFF.

The V and J genes are TRBV7-9 and TRBJ1-1, with 8 bases matching TRBD1. This CDR3 comprises 13 residues. The junction had 9 bases not matched to a gene; V was cut back by 5 bases and J by 10 bases. Germline CDR1 is SEHNR and CDR2 is FQNEAQ (reference sequence). The CDR3 nucleotides read TGTGCCAGCAGCCGAACAGGGGGTGACCGAGCTTTCTTT. Translated: CASSRTGGDRAFF.

V is TRBV6-1 and J is TRBJ1-6; D is ambiguous. Per the germline V gene, CDR1 is MNHNS and CDR2 is SASEGT. This CDR3 has 13 residues. Trimming took off 8 bases at V and 4 bases at J, with 9 bases between the two ends. The CDR3 loop reads CASGPRYNSPLHF. For the CDR3, the DNA is TGTGCCAGCGGCCCGCGATATAATTCACCCCTCCACTTT.

The sample holds one count of this clone. The rearrangement joins TRBV19 to TRBJ2-1, with 8 bases aligning to TRBD2. Germline V gene lookup returns CDR1 LNHDA and CDR2 SQIVND (reference sequence). The CDR3 contains 15 residues. Losses at the gene ends were 7 bases for V and 4 bases for J; bases not matched to a gene: 9. The CDR3, as DNA: TGTGCCAGTACCACCGGGACTAGACCTTACAATGAGCAGTTCTTC. This codes for CASTTGTRPYNEQFF. The complete variable domain, with remaining parts taken from reference TRBV19 and TRBJ2-1, reads DGGITQSPKYLFRKEGQNVTLSCEQNLNHDAMYWYRQDPGQGLRLIYYSQIVNDFQKGDIAEGYSVSREKKESFPLTVTSAQKNPTAFYLCASTTGTRPYNEQFFGPGTRLTVL.

The rearrangement joins TRBV2 to TRBJ2-1; 8 nucleotides match TRBD1. The CDR3 is 17 residues long. CDR1 and CDR2 (germline): SNHLY, FYNNEI. With 5 bases clipped from V and 0 bases from J, the junction kept 9 bases outside the gene matches. The CDR3 region has the DNA TGTGCCAGCAGTCAGTTCGGACAGGGTAGCTCCTACAATGAGCAGTTCTTC. It encodes CASSQFGQGSSYNEQFF.

On this clone: Within the sample, other DNA sequences also encode this same CDR3. V gene TRBV5-1 combines with J gene TRBJ2-1, with D hard to call. V lost 0 bases and J 4 bases, leaving 5 bases between the germline ends. Germline CDR1 reads SGHRS; CDR2 reads YFSETQ. The CDR3 spans 13 residues. The CDR3 is CASSLGQYNEQFF. Here the CDR3 DNA reads TGCGCCAGCAGCTTGGGCCAGTACAATGAGCAGTTCTTC.